Listed here is a single TCR beta chain. This clone has just one count. No cognate antigen has been identified for it. No base qualities exist here, and no much larger clone lies one base off it. This entry is derived from a study of T cell responses to AZD1222 COVID-19 vaccine (dated by TCRdb to the early 2020s). Looking at the study overall: AZD1222 recipients given second doses at about 4 weeks or at about 12 weeks were pooled, since spike-specific TCR depth and breadth were not found to differ between the two schedules. Trial participants were enrolled into age subgroups of 18-55, 56-69 and 70-plus years, which contained roughly 140, 27 and 60 TCR-sequenced participants, respectively. A total of 233 trial participants underwent TCR sequencing, of whom some 210 received two doses of AZD1222 and about 26 received two doses of the MenACWY control vaccine.

The CDR3 regions of human TCRbeta chains were subjected to immunosequencing. Per the source publication's procedure: TCRs in the repertoires were compared against a reference library of SARS-CoV-2-specific TCRs that had been generated with the MIRA antigen-specificity platform. Breadth meant the fraction of unique TCRs that were SARS-CoV-2-associated, whereas depth meant the fraction of total T cells that were SARS-CoV-2-associated. Using the MIRA data, each spike-specific TCR was assigned both to the spike region to which the TCR was reactive and to a CD4 or CD8 class. Log10-transformed breadth and depth values were compared by one-way ANOVA with Sidak's multiple comparisons tests. TCRdb holds this immuneACCESS table with in-frame rearrangements only. Some clones are missing; in checked studies, unresolved V genes explain under half, and the rest has no known cause. For V, J and clone size, that table is used; D and trimming come from the DNA. The sample data list about 120,000 clones, and approximately 83% of these were observed just once. 9.4% of the sample lies in the top ten.

CDR1 and CDR2 (SGHTA, FQGNSA) derive from the germline V gene. The CDR3 covers 18 residues, taking in both the cysteine and the phenylalanine. The kept DNA is CDR3 alone, 54 bases in frame from the first base. Trimming removed 1 base from V and 5 bases from J, leaving 18 bases between the germline ends. In the paper's terms, the time point label means: baseline before first vaccination. Samples from vaccinated people were obtained from the UK trials COV001 and COV002, which included a single-blind randomized controlled phase 2/3 trial of AZD1222 (ChAdOx1 nCoV-19) in healthy adults. For TCRbeta chain sequencing, PBMC samples from trial participants were taken at day 0 and at day 28 after the second dose. General study outcomes and caveats: Reportedly, almost half of the unique spike-specific TCRs recognized epitopes lying outside the regions that are mutated in the B.1.351 and B.1.1.7 variants. Vaccine-associated CD4 TCRs spanned the whole spike protein, with dominant responses in regions 160-218 and 743-854. The 56-69-year group was small, and its depth increase did not reach significance, likely because of low power. No day 14 peak-response samples were available, so repertoires were characterized only after the peak T cell response. A significant rise in spike-specific TCR breadth and depth was observed after two AZD1222 doses relative to day 0 and relative to MenACWY recipients. Most participants were white British and females outnumbered males, and the authors suggested that clonal diversity may have been underestimated. Conclusions about previously exposed vaccinees are limited because only five to seven AZD1222 recipients were SARS-CoV-2 seropositive at baseline.

Here the sequenced sample was peripheral blood, taken on day 0 of AZD1222 vaccination. Recombination joined TRBV7-2 with TRBJ1-6; TRBD1 is possibly the D segment (6 matching bases). This clonotype originated in an adult in good health. The CDR3 amino acid sequence is: CASSLVYGGRVDNSPLHF. The nucleotide sequence is TGTGCCAGCAGCTTAGTCTACGGGGGCAGGGTTGATAATTCACCCCTCCACTTT.